This is a list of T cell receptor beta chains from one sample in a study of blood T cell repertoires in COVID-19. Generated by immunoSEQ multiplex PCR, the TCRdb table keeps only in-frame clones and is missing some. Of about 120,000 clones in the sample, around 80% were seen once. Material: peripheral blood. The receptors here all came from a man between 65 and 79 years old with acute or convalescent COVID-19. The CDR3 runs from the conserved cysteine through the conserved F or W. D genes are given only for firm matches. The listing skips clone size in some rows; elsewhere it reads once, few, many or a size class.

TRBJ1-2 | TRBD1 | TRBV19 | NA | TGTGCCAGTATCCCCCAAGGGGGCAATGGCTACACCTTC | CASIPQGGNGYTF
TRBJ2-3 | TRBD2 | TRBV7-2 | NA | TGTGCCAGCAGCCTCGGACTAGCTAGCACAGATACGCAGTATTTT | CASSLGLASTDTQYF
TRBJ2-5 | TRBD2 | TRBV5-1 | NA | TGCGCCAGCAGCTTGGGACGGGGGGGCCGAGAGACCCAGTACTTC | CASSLGRGGRETQYF
TRBJ2-5 | NA | TRBV7-2 | NA | TGTGCCAGCAGCTCGGGGGAGACCCAGTACTTC | CASSSGETQYF
TRBJ1-1 | NA | TRBV20-1 | few | TGCAGTGCTAGAGGACACTTAGAAGCTTTCTTT | CSARGHLEAFF
TRBJ2-3 | TRBD2 | TRBV2 | NA | TGTGCCAGCCTAGCGGGGGGGACCACAGATACGCAGTATTTT | CASLAGGTTDTQYF
TRBJ2-5 | TRBD1 | TRBV14 | NA | TGTGCCAGCAGCCAAGTAACAGGGGATTTGGGGTCCCAAGAGACCCAGTACTTC | CASSQVTGDLGSQETQYF
TRBJ2-7 | TRBD1 | TRBV7-9 | NA | TGTGCCAGCAGCCCGCTCGGACAGGGGGCTCTCCGGGAGCAGTACTTC | CASSPLGQGALREQYF
TRBJ1-1 | NA | TRBV4-1 | NA | TGCGCCAGCAGCTACCGGACAGCGAACACTGAAGCTTTCTTT | CASSYRTANTEAFF
TRBJ1-1 | TRBD1 | TRBV29-1 | NA | TGCAGCATCCGACAGGGGGGAATGAACACTGAAGCTTTCTTT | CSIRQGGMNTEAFF
TRBJ2-4 | TRBD1 | TRBV18 | NA | TGTGCCAGCTCACCCGGGACAGAGGTCCTGGCAAAAAACATTCAGTACTTC | CASSPGTEVLAKNIQYF
TRBJ2-7 | NA | TRBV3-1/TRBV3-2 | NA | TGTGCCAGCAGCCCTGGAATCCAGGGGCGCGTCGAGCAGTACTTC | CASSPGIQGRVEQYF
TRBJ2-2 | NA | TRBV2 | NA | TGTGCCAGCAACCAAGGGGGGGCTAACACCGGGGAGCTGTTTTTT | CASNQGGANTGELFF
TRBJ1-3 | TRBD1 | TRBV4-1 | NA | TGCGCCAGCAGCCAAGAGGGGACAGGGACTGGAAACACCATATATTTT | CASSQEGTGTGNTIYF
TRBJ1-2 | NA | TRBV6-5 | NA | TGTGCCAGCAGCGTCCTACAGGGTGGGGATGGCTACACCTTC | CASSVLQGGDGYTF
TRBJ1-2 | TRBD1 | TRBV7-2 | NA | TGTGCCAGCAGACTACAGGGGGTAGATGGCTACACCTTC | CASRLQGVDGYTF
TRBJ2-5 | TRBD2 | TRBV9 | NA | TGTGCCAGCAGCGTAACCCCAGGGACTAGAGGGTACGAGACCCAGTACTTC | CASSVTPGTRGYETQYF
TRBJ2-2 | NA | TRBV6-6 | NA | TGTGCCAGCAGGCTAACTACCGGGGAGCTGTTTTTT | CASRLTTGELFF
TRBJ2-5 | TRBD1 | TRBV29-1 | NA | TGCAGCGCTGGGGGACAGGGGCAAGAGACCCAGTACTTC | CSAGGQGQETQYF
TRBJ2-2 | NA | TRBV5-1 | NA | TGCGCCAGCAGCTTATCCGGGAACACCGGGGAGCTGTTTTTT | CASSLSGNTGELFF
TRBJ1-2 | NA | TRBV3-1/TRBV3-2 | NA | TGTGCCAGCAGCCAAGCCGGGCAAGGAGGGCGAGGCTACACCTTC | CASSQAGQGGRGYTF
TRBJ1-6 | NA | TRBV18 | once | TGTGCCAGCTCACCCGGGGCAGGGGTGAACTCCTATAATTCACCCCTCCACTTT | CASSPGAGVNSYNSPLHF
TRBJ2-5 | TRBD2 | TRBV3-1/TRBV3-2 | NA | TGTGCCAGCAGCCAAGATAGGACTAGCGGGGGCCCATGGGAGACCCAGTACTTC | CASSQDRTSGGPWETQYF
TRBJ1-1 | NA | TRBV9 | NA | TGTGCCAGCAGCGTAGAGGGTAGGGGTTACACTGAAGCTTTCTTT | CASSVEGRGYTEAFF
TRBJ1-2 | NA | TRBV11-2 | NA | TGTGCCAGCAGCGTGCGGAGGGGAGGCGGCTACACCTTC | CASSVRRGGGYTF
TRBJ1-4 | TRBD1 | TRBV7-9 | NA | TGTGCCAGCAGCGCCGGACAGGGTGGAGAAAAACTGTTTTTT | CASSAGQGGEKLFF
TRBJ1-3 | NA | TRBV5-1 | NA | TGCGCCAGCAGCTTGGAGACAGGCGGTACTTCTGGAAACACCATATATTTT | CASSLETGGTSGNTIYF
TRBJ1-5 | NA | TRBV2 | NA | TGTGCCAGCGGAGGAGAGCATCAGCCCCAGCATTTT | CASGGEHQPQHF
TRBJ1-3 | NA | TRBV18 | NA | TGTGCCAGCTCACCAGGACAGACCGGCTCTGGAAACACCATATATTTT | CASSPGQTGSGNTIYF
TRBJ2-3 | TRBD1 | TRBV5-1 | NA | TGCGCCAGCAGCGCGGGACAGGGAGGCACAGATACGCAGTATTTT | CASSAGQGGTDTQYF
TRBJ1-5 | NA | TRBV28 | NA | TGTGCCAGCAGTTTTTCACGGCAGCCCCAGCATTTT | CASSFSRQPQHF
TRBJ1-5 | TRBD1 | TRBV18 | few | TGTGCCAGCTCACCACGGACAGGTAGCAATCAGCCCCAGCATTTT | CASSPRTGSNQPQHF
TRBJ1-5 | NA | TRBV6-1 | NA | TGTGCCAGCAGTGAATGGTACGGTAGCAATCAGCCCCAGCATTTT | CASSEWYGSNQPQHF
TRBJ2-3 | TRBD2 | TRBV27 | NA | TGTGCCAGCAGTTCGGATTTATTGCGGGGGGCAGATACGCAGTATTTT | CASSSDLLRGADTQYF
TRBJ2-1 | TRBD1 | TRBV20-1 | NA | TGCAGTGCTAGTAAGGGGGCTAGCTCTGAGCAGTTCTTC | CSASKGASSEQFF
TRBJ2-2 | TRBD1 | TRBV19 | once | TGTGCCAGTAGTGTGGACAGGGATGGGGCCGGGGAGCTGTTTTTT | CASSVDRDGAGELFF
TRBJ1-2 | TRBD1 | TRBV18 | NA | TGTGCCAGCTCACCCGGACAGGACGACTATGGCTACACCTTC | CASSPGQDDYGYTF
TRBJ1-1 | TRBD1 | TRBV5-4 | NA | TGTGCCAGCAGTTCTTCCAGGGGGCCTGAAGCTTTCTTT | CASSSSRGPEAFF
TRBJ2-5 | TRBD2 | TRBV4-1 | NA | TGCGCCAGCAGCCAAGAACAGCGGGGCGGATGGGAGACCCAGTACTTC | CASSQEQRGGWETQYF
TRBJ2-5 | NA | TRBV27 | NA | TGTGCCAGCAGCCACAGGGTTCAAGAGACCCAGTACTTC | CASSHRVQETQYF
TRBJ1-6 | NA | TRBV19 | once | TGTGCCAGTAGTATACCCCGGACAATTTATAATTCACCCCTCCACTTT | CASSIPRTIYNSPLHF
TRBJ1-2 | TRBD1 | TRBV2 | NA | TGTGCCAGCAGTGAAAGTACAGGGGGAATTAACTATGGCTACACCTTC | CASSESTGGINYGYTF
TRBJ2-3 | NA | TRBV7-2 | NA | TGTGCCAGCAGCTCAGACATTCTGAGCACAGATACGCAGTATTTT | CASSSDILSTDTQYF
TRBJ1-2 | NA | TRBV29-1 | NA | TGCAGCGTTCCCGTGGACAGCAACTATGGCTACACCTTC | CSVPVDSNYGYTF
TRBJ2-7 | TRBD1 | TRBV11-2 | NA | TGTGCCAGCAGCTCGCAATGGGCCGGGACAGGGGGATACGAGCAGTACTTC | CASSSQWAGTGGYEQYF
TRBJ1-6 | NA | TRBV2 | NA | TGTGCCAGCAGGATCGAGGACAGAAGCTGGTCACCCCTCCACTTT | CASRIEDRSWSPLHF
TRBJ1-5 | NA | TRBV18 | NA | TGTGCCAGCTCACCAACCGGGGTTGATCAGCCCCAGCATTTT | CASSPTGVDQPQHF
TRBJ2-7 | TRBD2 | TRBV7-2 | NA | TGTGCCAGCAGCCGGACTAGCGGCCCCTACGAGCAGTACTTC | CASSRTSGPYEQYF
TRBJ1-1 | TRBD1 | TRBV19 | NA | TGTGCCAGTACCCGGCAGGGGGCTGTCACTGAAGCTTTCTTT | CASTRQGAVTEAFF
TRBJ1-5 | NA | TRBV21-1 | NA | TGTGCCAGCAGCACAACACAGGGGAGGCAGCCCCAGCATTTT | CASSTTQGRQPQHF